This is a list of T cell receptor beta chains from one sample in a study of T cell repertoires in cytomegalovirus infection. TCRdb processed the reads anew with MiXCR; each CDR3 protein has one entry. Altogether about 190,000 distinct CDR3 sequences are present, roughly 28% being singletons, with the ten largest covering just over 30%. Material for sequencing was PBMCs. These receptor sequences come from a human donor in good health (CMV status not recorded). Some clones in this sample may be carry-over from other donors' samples. CDR3s include the opening cysteine and the closing phenylalanine or tryptophan. The D gene is left open where the match is weak. A row's size may be missing; if present it is once, few, many or a size class.

V	D	size	J	DNA	CDR3
TRBV7-8	-	few	TRBJ1-6	TGTGCCAGCAGCTTAAGACAGGTCACAAGCTCCTATAATTCACCCCTCCACTTT	CASSLRQVTSSYNSPLHF
TRBV11-2	-	few	TRBJ2-7	TGTGCCAGCAGCTTAATCAGGAGCGAGCAGTACTTC	CASSLIRSEQYF
TRBV14	TRBD1	-	TRBJ1-6	TGTGCCAGCAGCCTAGCCGGGACAGGGGTTGATTCACCCCTCCACTTT	CASSLAGTGVDSPLHF
TRBV7-7	TRBD2	-	TRBJ2-2	TGTGCTAGCAGCCGGGACTACGGGGAGCTGTTTTTT	CASSRDYGELFF
TRBV6-2/TRBV6-3	-	-	TRBJ2-7	TGTGCCAGCACTACGGGGTCCTACGAGCAGTACTTC	CASTTGSYEQYF
TRBV5-4	-	-	TRBJ2-2	TGTGCCAGCAGCCAGGGACTTCAGAACACCGGGGAGCTGTTTTTT	CASSQGLQNTGELFF
TRBV7-6	-	many	TRBJ2-7	TGTGCCAGCAGCTTACAGGGATCCGAGCAGTACTTC	CASSLQGSEQYF
TRBV5-1	TRBD1	-	TRBJ1-1	TGCGCCAGCAGCTTGGAAGGGGGCACCACTCAAGCTTTCTTT	CASSLEGGTTQAFF
TRBV29-1	-	-	TRBJ2-3	TGCAGCGTTGAAGACTGGGGGGGAGGGGGAGGCACAGATACGCAGTATTTT	CSVEDWGGGGGTDTQYF
TRBV27	TRBD1	-	TRBJ1-1	TGTGCCAGCAGGACAGGGGAGAACACTGAAGCTTTCTTT	CASRTGENTEAFF
TRBV4-3	-	few	TRBJ1-1	TGCGCCAGCAGCCAAGATCGGGGCGGGAACACTGAAGCTTTCTTT	CASSQDRGGNTEAFF
TRBV7-2	-	-	TRBJ2-7	TGTGCCAGCAGCGGGGGGCGGACAAGATACGAGCAGTACTTC	CASSGGRTRYEQYF
TRBV7-8	-	many	TRBJ2-7	TGTGCCAGCAGCTTAGCGCGTGAGGGAGGAAGTTCCTACGAGCAGTACTTC	CASSLAREGGSSYEQYF
TRBV7-4	-	-	TRBJ1-5	TGTGCCAGCAGCCTCGAAGGTATTCAGCCCCAGCATTTT	CASSLEGIQPQHF
TRBV4-2	-	few	TRBJ2-3	TGTGCCAGCAGCCAAGAAACCTACACAGATACGCAGTATTTT	CASSQETYTDTQYF
TRBV5-1	TRBD1	-	TRBJ1-1	TGCGCCAGCAGCTTGGATGAGGGGGCGAACACTGAAGCTTTCTTT	CASSLDEGANTEAFF
TRBV6-2/TRBV6-3	TRBD1	few	TRBJ1-6	TGTGCCAGCAGTTACTGGACAGGCGATTATAATTCACCCCTCCACTTT	CASSYWTGDYNSPLHF
TRBV20-1	TRBD1	-	TRBJ2-5	TGCAGTGCCAAGACAGGGGGCTTGGAGACCCAGTACTTC	CSAKTGGLETQYF
TRBV19	TRBD1	once	TRBJ2-7	TGTGCCAGTAGCTACAGGGGAAAAGCGTCCTACGCGCAGTACTTC	CASSYRGKASYAQYF
TRBV7-6	-	many	TRBJ1-1	TGTGCCAGCAGCTCCACGGGAGGGCCGGGGGAAGCTTTCTTT	CASSSTGGPGEAFF
TRBV7-9	-	many	TRBJ2-1	TGTGCCAGCAGCTTAAACGGACCCAATGAGCAGTTCTTC	CASSLNGPNEQFF
TRBV15	-	-	TRBJ2-2	TGTGCCACCAGCAGAGGCCTGCAGGGCACCGGGGAGCTGTTTTTT	CATSRGLQGTGELFF
TRBV6-2/TRBV6-3	TRBD2	-	TRBJ2-3	TGTGCCAGCAGTTACCGGAGGAGCGGGGGGGAAGATACGCAGTATTTT	CASSYRRSGGEDTQYF
TRBV6-6	TRBD1	-	TRBJ2-7	TGTGCCAGCAGTTCCCAGGGCGAGGGGGCCTTCTCCTACGAGCAGTACTTC	CASSSQGEGAFSYEQYF
TRBV7-3	-	few	TRBJ1-1	TGTGCCAGCAGCTTAACGGGCCTGATCAACACTGAAGCTTTCTTT	CASSLTGLINTEAFF
TRBV29-1	-	-	TRBJ1-5	TGCAGCGTAGCCCTGGGGGGTAATCAGCCCCAGCATTTT	CSVALGGNQPQHF
TRBV4-1	-	few	TRBJ2-5	TGCGCCAGCAGTTTCAGCAGAGGGATCGGGGAGACCCAGTACTTC	CASSFSRGIGETQYF
TRBV29-1	TRBD1	-	TRBJ1-2	TGCAGCGTTGAAGATGGGACAGGGGAAGATGGCTACACCTTC	CSVEDGTGEDGYTF
TRBV15	-	-	TRBJ2-5	TGTGCCACCAGCAGAGTCAGGGTAGAGACCCAGTACTTC	CATSRVRVETQYF
TRBV20-1	TRBD1	-	TRBJ2-7	TGCAGTGCTCGTACCGGGACAGGGAGCGAGCAGTACTTC	CSARTGTGSEQYF
TRBV5-4	-	-	TRBJ1-2	TGTGCCAGCAGCTTGGTCGGCACCACCTTCTATGGCTACACCTTC	CASSLVGTTFYGYTF
TRBV29-1	-	-	TRBJ1-2	TGCAGCGTTGCCGGGAACTATGGCTACACCTTC	CSVAGNYGYTF
TRBV20-1	-	few	TRBJ1-3	TGCAGTGCCCGTAACCCCTCTGGAAACACCATATATTTT	CSARNPSGNTIYF
TRBV7-2	TRBD2	few	TRBJ2-1	TGTGCCAGCAGCTTACTAGCGGGGGTTTACAATGAGCAGTTCTTC	CASSLLAGVYNEQFF
TRBV4-1	-	few	TRBJ2-7	TGCGCCAGCAGCCGACATCGGGACGGTCCCTACGAGCAGTACTTC	CASSRHRDGPYEQYF
TRBV12-3/TRBV12-4	-	few	TRBJ2-2	TGTGCCAGCACAGACAGATTCTTAAACACCGGGGAGCTGTTTTTT	CASTDRFLNTGELFF
TRBV20-1	-	-	TRBJ1-1	TGCAGTGCTAGACCCCCCGGGCATGTGAACACTGAAGCTTTCTTT	CSARPPGHVNTEAFF
TRBV11-2	-	-	TRBJ1-2	TGTGCCAGCAGCCATCTCGACGACTACTATGGCTACACCTTC	CASSHLDDYYGYTF